What follows are 30 T cell receptor beta chains derived from one specimen sequenced in a study of blood T cell repertoires in COVID-19. Sequencing used immunoSEQ multiplex PCR; TCRdb keeps in-frame clones, though not all of them. The sample records 53,000 or so clones, just over 85% being singletons. Sequencing was performed on peripheral blood. These receptors came from a man aged 65 to 85 with active COVID-19.

In its sample, this clone was seen once. The chain links TRBV19 to TRBJ2-1, with TRBD2 as a possible D gene (6 bases). The CDR3 runs to 16 residues. Germline values: CDR1 LNHDA, CDR2 SQIVND (reference sequence). Trimming pared 3 bases from V and 7 bases from J, leaving 19 bases between. In nucleotides, the CDR3 is TGTGCCAGTAGTATCGAGGCGGGACCCCTAGGGAATGAGCAGTTCTTC. Amino acids: CASSIEAGPLGNEQFF.

This clone was seen a single time. CDR3 residues: CASSFSGYNEQFF. CDR3 nucleotides: TGTGCCAGCAGCTTTTCCGGGTACAATGAGCAGTTCTTC. V gene TRBV5-4 combines with J gene TRBJ2-1; D call uncertain. Trimming left V 2 bases short and J 4 bases short, with 7 bases between. Germline CDR1 reads SGHNT; CDR2 reads YYREEE (reference sequence). The CDR3 is 13 residues long.

V is TRBV11-2 and J is TRBJ2-5; 7 bases align to TRBD1. This CDR3 comprises 14 residues. The germline CDR1 and CDR2 sequences are SGHAT and FQNNGV. With 6 bases clipped from V and 3 bases from J, the junction kept 7 bases outside the gene matches. The CDR3 DNA follows: TGTGCCAGCAGGGGCCTCAGGGGGAAAGAGACCCAGTACTTC. Translating it yields CASRGLRGKETQYF. Complete variable domain (other parts from reference TRBV11-2 and TRBJ2-5): EAGVAQSPRYKIIEKRQSVAFWCNPISGHATLYWYQQILGQGPKLLIQFQNNGVVDDSQLPKDRFSAERLKGVDSTLKIQPAKLEDSAVYLCASRGLRGKETQYFGPGTRLLVL.

This chain links TRBV7-9 with TRBJ2-7; TRBD1 matches 7 bases. The CDR3 has 14 amino acids. Germline CDR1 and CDR2: SEHNR and FQNEAQ (reference sequence). The ends lost 6 bases at V and 3 bases at J; junction bases unmatched: 8. The CDR3 coding sequence is TGTGCCAGCAGAACCCGGGACAGCGACTACGAGCAGTACTTC. Amino acid sequence: CASRTRDSDYEQYF.

The rearrangement joins TRBV10-2 to TRBJ1-2; weak D call: TRBD1 (5 bases). V was pared by 1 base and J by 8 bases, with 14 bases between. This CDR3 is built from 14 residues. CDR1 and CDR2 (germline): WSHSY, SAAADI. This chain's CDR3 is CASSELDGGGGYTF. The DNA for the CDR3 is TGCGCCAGCAGTGAGTTGGACGGCGGGGGGGGCTACACCTTC.

The chain uses TRBV10-2 and TRBJ2-4, with 10 bases identical to TRBD1. Germline values: CDR1 WSHSY, CDR2 SAAADI. CDR3 length: 12 residues. V shed 2 bases, J shed 16 bases, and the junction held 5 bases outside the gene matches. The CDR3 spells CASSEPTGGKYF. In nucleotides, the CDR3 is TGCGCCAGCAGTGAGCCGACAGGGGGCAAATACTTC.

The chain couples TRBV4-1 to TRBJ1-4; TRBD1 matches at 7 bases. There are 16 residues in the CDR3. V lost 3 bases and J lost 7; bases outside the gene matches: 11. Germline lookup yields CDR1 MGHRA and CDR2 YSYEKL. This CDR3 is CASSHDPTGRSEKLFF. The CDR3 DNA reads as TGCGCCAGCAGCCATGACCCGACAGGGCGGTCTGAAAAACTGTTTTTT.

This chain connects TRBV27 to TRBJ1-4; D is unresolved. The CDR3 covers 13 residues. The germline CDR1 and CDR2 sequences are MNHEY and SMNVEV (reference sequence). Deletions cut 3 bases from V and 12 bases from J, with 14 bases between. The CDR3 coding sequence is TGTGCCAGCAGTTTGGTCAGCGTGGGAGAACTGTTTTTT. As protein: CASSLVSVGELFF.

This clone was seen once. The chain uses TRBV19 and TRBJ1-1; TRBD1 matches at 10 bases. Germline-derived CDR1 and CDR2 are LNHDA and SQIVND (reference sequence). The CDR3 contains 17 residues. V gave up 4 bases and J gave up 0 bases; unmatched junction bases: 8. CDR3 coding DNA: TGTGCCAGTAGTACCCCGACAGGGGGCTTTTTGAACACTGAAGCTTTCTTT. Its protein product is CASSTPTGGFLNTEAFF.

The chain links TRBV7-9 to TRBJ1-1, with 7 bases that match TRBD1. V gave up 1 base and J gave up 4 bases; unmatched junction bases: 0. In germline, CDR1 is SEHNR, CDR2 FQNEAQ (reference sequence). This CDR3 spans 13 amino acids. The CDR3: CASSLGQGTEAFF. CDR3 in DNA: TGTGCCAGCAGCTTAGGACAGGGCACTGAAGCTTTCTTT.

The chain is built from TRBV19 and TRBJ1-2; 8 bases map to TRBD1. There are 13 residues in the CDR3. Germline CDR1 reads LNHDA; CDR2 reads SQIVND (reference sequence). Trimming cost V 1 base and J 5 bases; bases outside gene matches: 0. The CDR3 is CASSIGTGYGYTF. The CDR3 nucleotides read TGTGCCAGTAGTATAGGGACAGGGTATGGCTACACCTTC.

The chain recombines TRBV6-2 or TRBV6-3 with TRBJ1-6; D is unresolved. Germline CDR1 is MNHEY and CDR2 is SVGEGT. The V and J ends lost 0 bases and 0 bases respectively, with 9 bases between them. This CDR3 has 17 amino acids. CDR3 sequence (DNA): TGTGCCAGCAGTTACTCAGGCAGGCGCTCCTATAATTCACCCCTCCACTTT. It codes for CASSYSGRRSYNSPLHF.

This rearrangement joins TRBV6-2 or TRBV6-3 to TRBJ2-7; no definite D call. Trimming removed 0 bases at V and 0 bases at J, with 6 bases between. The germline CDR1 and CDR2 sequences are MNHEY and SVGEGT. The CDR3 runs 14 residues. The CDR3 protein is CASSYSKASYEQYF. CDR3 in DNA: TGTGCCAGCAGTTACTCGAAAGCCTCCTACGAGCAGTACTTC.

CDR3 residues: CASSLPRPLPQETQYF. For the CDR3, the DNA is TGTGCCAGCAGTTTACCCAGGCCATTACCCCAAGAGACCCAGTACTTC. The chain has TRBV27 and TRBJ2-5; D unclear. The CDR3 consists of 16 residues. Trimming removed 2 bases from V and 1 base from J, with 14 bases in between. Germline V gene data show CDR1 as MNHEY and CDR2 as SMNVEV (reference sequence).

V usage is TRBV19 and J usage is TRBJ2-7; weak D call: TRBD1 (7 bases). Trimming removed 6 bases at V and 3 bases at J, with 15 bases between. From germline, CDR1 is LNHDA and CDR2 SQIVND (reference sequence). The CDR3 is 14 amino acids. CDR3 coding DNA: TGTGCCAGTAGCGCAGGGGGGTGGGACTACGAGCAGTACTTC. Its protein is CASSAGGWDYEQYF.

V usage is TRBV19 and J usage is TRBJ1-4, with 7 bases that match TRBD1. Germline-derived CDR1 and CDR2 are LNHDA and SQIVND (reference sequence). This CDR3 spans 15 amino acids. With V trimmed by 5 bases and J by 2 bases, 5 bases remained unmatched. Written as DNA, the CDR3 is TGTGCCAGTAGTCGGGGACAGTTTACTAATGAAAAACTGTTTTTT. Encoded protein: CASSRGQFTNEKLFF.

The chain joins TRBV6-6 to TRBJ1-2, with 8 bases lining up with TRBD1. Unmatched junction bases numbered 5, after V lost 5 bases and J lost 9 bases. From germline, CDR1 is MNHNY and CDR2 SVGAGI (reference sequence). The CDR3 consists of 12 residues. CDR3 amino acids: CASSLDRVSYTF. The CDR3 nucleotides are TGTGCCAGCAGTCTGGACAGGGTGAGCTACACCTTC.

V is TRBV6-5 and J is TRBJ2-3, with 7 bases that match TRBD2. The length of the CDR3 is 14 residues. J lost 2 bases, V lost 6 bases, and 5 bases had no gene match. Looked up from germline, CDR1 is MNHEY and CDR2 is SVGAGI. CDR3 loop: CASSKRLATDTQYF. CDR3 sequence (DNA): TGTGCCAGCAGCAAGAGACTAGCCACAGATACGCAGTATTTT.

This chain connects TRBV5-6 to TRBJ2-5; 16 nucleotides line up with TRBD2. The CDR3 totals 15 residues. CDR1 and CDR2 from the germline V gene are SGHDT and YYEEEE. The V and J ends lost 3 bases and 5 bases, in that order; junction bases with no gene match: 1. The CDR3 loop reads CASSSGLAGGETQYF. The CDR3 nucleotides read TGTGCCAGCAGCTCGGGACTAGCGGGAGGGGAGACCCAGTACTTC. Variable domain in full (rest from reference TRBV5-6 and TRBJ2-5): DAGVTQSPTHLIKTRGQQVTLRCSPKSGHDTVSWYQQALGQGPQFIFQYYEEEERQRGNFPDRFSGHQFPNYSSELNVNALLLGDSALYLCASSSGLAGGETQYFGPGTRLLVL.

This rearrangement joins TRBV7-2 to TRBJ1-6; 7 positions match TRBD1. V lost 5 bases to trimming and J lost 7 bases; unmatched junction nucleotides: 14. The CDR3 is 17 amino acids. Germline V CDR1 and CDR2: SGHTA, FQGNSA. CDR3 amino acids: CASSHQTGKFRNSPLHF. The CDR3 coding sequence is TGTGCCAGCAGCCACCAGACAGGGAAGTTTAGGAATTCACCCCTCCACTTT. Full variable domain (rest looked up from reference TRBV7-2 and TRBJ1-6): GAGVSQSPSNKVTEKGKDVELRCDPISGHTALYWYRQSLGQGLEFLIYFQGNSAPDKSGLPSDRFSAERTGGSVSTLTIQRTQQEDSAVYLCASSHQTGKFRNSPLHFGNGTRLTVT.

The CDR3 nucleotides are TGCGCCAGCAGTACGCGGGGGTTTACCGGGGAGCTGTTTTTT. It encodes CASSTRGFTGELFF. The chain uses TRBV5-1 and TRBJ2-2; TRBD2 matches at 7 bases. With V trimmed by 5 bases and J by 5 bases, 6 bases remained unmatched. CDR1 is SGHRS, CDR2 YFSETQ, per germline. The CDR3 totals 14 residues.

V usage is TRBV21-1 and J usage is TRBJ1-5; the DNA was not used to check the table's D call, TRBD1. TRBV21-1 is a recognized pseudogene. This CDR3 is built from 15 residues. The CDR3: CASSRLIQHNQPQHF. The CDR3 DNA is TGTGCCAGCAGCAGGTTAATACAACACAATCAGCCCCAGCATTTT.

The chain has TRBV6-6 and TRBJ1-2; D is perhaps TRBD1 (6 bases). The CDR3 has 16 amino acids. CDR1 and CDR2 (germline): MNHNY, SVGAGI (reference sequence). Trimming shortened V by 2 bases and J by 1 base, and 14 bases separated the two germline ends. CDR3 sequence reads: CASSYEWGPINYGYTF. In DNA, the CDR3 is TGTGCCAGCAGTTACGAGTGGGGGCCCATTAACTATGGCTACACCTTC.

The V and J genes are TRBV6-2 or TRBV6-3 and TRBJ2-7; TRBD1 agrees at 10 bases. Unmatched junction bases numbered 5, after V lost 0 bases and J lost 6 bases. Germline V lookup: CDR1 MNHEY, CDR2 SVGEGT. The CDR3 is 15 amino acids. The chain's CDR3 is CASSYSWDRGVEQYF. CDR3 nucleotides: TGTGCCAGCAGTTACTCGTGGGACAGGGGTGTCGAGCAGTACTTC.

V and J are TRBV7-2 and TRBJ2-1; D is undetermined. The CDR3 has 15 residues. CDR1 and CDR2 (germline): SGHTA, FQGNSA. V shed 5 bases and J shed 0 bases, with 11 bases lying between them. CDR3 sequence reads: CASSPIAGSYNEQFF. In DNA, the CDR3 is TGTGCCAGCAGCCCAATAGCTGGCTCCTACAATGAGCAGTTCTTC.

V is TRBV6-5 and J is TRBJ2-1; a possible D gene is TRBD1 (6 bases). Germline-derived CDR1 and CDR2 are MNHEY and SVGAGI. V was shortened by 8 bases and J by 8 bases, with 19 bases between the two germline ends. The length of the CDR3 is 14 residues. CDR3 in DNA: TGTGCCAGCTTGGAGTATCGGAACAGGGATGAGCAGTTCTTC. Translated, it gives CASLEYRNRDEQFF.

The chain joins TRBV7-3 to TRBJ2-3, with 8 bases identical to TRBD2. The germline V gene encodes CDR1 SGHTA and CDR2 FQGTGA. The CDR3 consists of 15 residues. V gave up 5 bases and J gave up 1 base; unmatched junction bases: 5. This CDR3 is CASSRGTSRTDTQYF. CDR3 DNA: TGTGCCAGCAGCCGTGGGACTAGTCGCACAGATACGCAGTATTTT.

The chain couples TRBV5-1 to TRBJ2-3, with D perhaps TRBD2 (6 bases). The CDR3 extends over 14 amino acids. Trimming shortened V by 0 bases and J by 5 bases, and 10 bases separated the two germline ends. The V gene's germline CDR1 is SGHRS and CDR2 YFSETQ. The CDR3, as DNA: TGCGCCAGCAGCTTGGGACGGAGGGGAGATACGCAGTATTTT. It yields the protein CASSLGRRGDTQYF.

The V call is TRBV11-1, the J call TRBJ1-2; possibly TRBD1 for D (6 bases). Trimming stripped 3 bases from V and 8 bases from J, with 13 bases between. The length of the CDR3 is 13 residues. CDR1 and CDR2 (germline): SGHAT, FQDESV (reference sequence). This CDR3 is CASSFEDSRGYTF. The DNA of the CDR3 is TGTGCCAGCAGCTTCGAGGACAGCCGGGGCTACACCTTC. Supplemented by reference TRBV11-1 and TRBJ1-2, the full variable domain reads EAEVAQSPRYKITEKSQAVAFWCDPISGHATLYWYRQILGQGPELLVQFQDESVVDDSQLPKDRFSAERLKGVDSTLKIQPAELGDSAMYLCASSFEDSRGYTFGSGTRLTVV.

CDR3: CASSLQGYEQYF. The CDR3 nucleotides read TGCGCCAGCAGCTTACAGGGCTACGAGCAGTACTTC. The V and J genes are TRBV5-1 and TRBJ2-7, with D tentatively TRBD1 (6 bases). Germline CDR1 reads SGHRS; CDR2 reads YFSETQ. V lost 2 bases, J lost 3 bases, and 6 bases lay in between. The CDR3 contains 12 residues. Full variable domain (remainder filled in from reference TRBV5-1 and TRBJ2-7): KAGVTQTPRYLIKTRGQQVTLSCSPISGHRSVSWYQQTPGQGLQFLFEYFSETQRNKGNFPGRFSGRQFSNSRSEMNVSTLELGDSALYLCASSLQGYEQYFGPGTRLTVT.